Described below is a single TCR beta chain sequence and its context. Many counts were recorded for this clonotype. The specificity of this receptor is unknown. Base qualities are missing; no much larger clone stands one base away. This entry comes from a study of identical twins (dated by TCRdb to 2016 to 2017). Background on the whole study: TCR alpha and beta repertoires from monozygotic twins, unrelated adults of various ages and cord blood were deep-sequenced to test whether fetal clonotypes persist. To rule out contamination, replicate twin experiments were performed at different times with different library preparation protocols. Summary of the overall study and its limitations: Conclusions relied on cross-sectional statistical analysis, since the same donors could not be followed over many years. In monozygotic twins, recombination models systematically underestimated out-of-frame TCR alpha sharing, but the models matched the sharing seen between unrelated individuals. The excess sharing between twins in beta out-of-frame sequences was weaker because fewer shared sequences reduced the signal-to-noise ratio. Invariant T cells such as MAIT and iNKT could partly confound zero-insertion analyses, although diverse VJ usage argued against such confounding for most clonotypes. Abundant cord blood beta clonotypes had fewer insertions, young adult naive repertoires showed a similar but weaker trend, and memory repertoires showed no such trend. Compared with coincidental sharing between unrelated individuals, out-of-frame TCR alpha sequences shared between twins showed an excess of sequences with low generation probability.

All donors were healthy Caucasians. Miltenyi CD45RO+ enrichment and human naive T-cell isolation kits were used to isolate memory (CD45RO+) and naive T cells from PBMC. CDR1 and CDR2 were assigned from the germline V gene as SGHVS and FNYEAQ. Trimming leaves V shorter by 3 bases and J shorter by 5 bases, with the junction holding 5 bases beyond the gene matches. Spanning cysteine to phenylalanine, the CDR3 consists of 16 amino acids. The DNA shown is the 48-base CDR3, in frame from base 1. Library creation used 5' RACE. TCRdb shows the sequencer as Illumina HiSeq 2000. Template switching added a universal primer binding site, and the final cDNA carried a unique molecular identifier that allowed TCR cDNA molecules to be counted accurately. First-strand cDNA for TCR alpha and beta chains was synthesized from specific primers in the conserved constant-segment region. To control for contamination, each cDNA library was double barcoded with a SMART-Mk sample barcode plus Illumina barcodes. TruSeq adapter sequences along with Illumina sample barcodes were introduced in two successive PCR steps. The Illumina HiSeq platform was used with custom primers to sequence TCR alpha and beta cDNA libraries. Concerning the study's data processing: Unique molecular identifiers were extracted from raw reads with MiGEC, and CDR3 positions were determined with MiXCR. Recombination models were inferred per individual with the repgenHMM and IGoR tools using an EM algorithm. Shared clonotypes were analyzed with the tcR package in R, and sharing was normalized by the product of cloneset sizes. To study raw recombination free of thymic and clonal selection effects, out-of-frame nonproductive sequences were analyzed. The public sequencing data were trimmed at Q25 with fastp and processed into clonotypes with MiXCR by TCRdb, which kept only in-frame beta chains. Rows matching on CDR3 protein sequence are summarized as one entry with the most common DNA and genes. TCRdb, not the original authors, processed these V and J calls. In all, the sample holds around 220,000 distinct CDR3 sequences, and about 11% of those were seen once. The ten largest clones take up less than 12% of the sample.

This sequence was found in a man aged 45-60 years in good health. Sample: memory T cells sorted from blood. This specimen's cell subset or site label, per the study, means: CD45RO+ enriched T cells. This receptor chain uses TRBV7-6 and TRBJ2-1; 12 central nucleotides agree with TRBD2. In nucleotides, the sequence is TGTGCCAGCAGCTTGACTAGCGGGGGCCTAAACAATGAGCAGTTCTTC. Its amino acids are CASSLTSGGLNNEQFF.